This T cell receptor (beta chain) comes out of a study of neurological immune-mediated disorders. The CDR3 has 16 residues. The germline V and J ends were trimmed by 0 bases and 4 bases, with 18 bases remaining between them. Looked up from germline, CDR1 is DFQATT and CDR2 is SNEGSKA (reference sequence). There are many counts of this clonotype. The antigen is unknown. Healthy control participants comprised blood bank volunteers in Maryland, USA. Sorted libraries were made with roughly 1 million CD4+ or CD8+ T cells. The authors produced cDNA by 5'RACE using 10-nucleotide random UMIs. TCRdb re-derived calls from the 5' RACE reads in MiXCR, one entry per CDR3 protein. The sample carries about 38,000 distinct CDR3 sequences, 6.5% to 8.5% recorded once. Findings and limits, study-wide: Multiple sclerosis, the disease with the least TCR clonal expansion, fell below healthy controls, whereas HTLV-1-associated myelopathy showed the most.

Source material: CD4+ T cells from blood. This chain joins TRBV20-1 and TRBJ1-2, with a possible D match to TRBD1 (5 bases). This TCR came from a middle-aged man in good health. CDR3 residues: CSARDLRQGGSYGYTF. The CDR3 nucleotides read TGCAGTGCTAGAGATTTGCGGCAGGGAGGGAGCTATGGCTACACCTTC.